This TCR beta chain was recorded in a study of T cell repertoires in cytomegalovirus infection. Study-wide context: CMV infection and matching HLA type were both indicated by public TCR beta signatures.

Each CDR3 protein is one row after TCRdb ran MiXCR on the reads. The data hold about 530,000 distinct CDR3 sequences, with about 30% observed a single time. Study-level results: In two of eight donors, the top clonotype was HLA-C-restricted CMV-specific. Cumulative frequency (of public TCR beta family members) identified carriers of CMV plus the relevant HLA.

As to this clonotype: The target antigen is unknown. A read error may be the cause here, since a much bigger clone is one base away.

Material for sequencing was PBMCs. The origin of this receptor is a human donor in good health (CMV status not recorded). Some clones in this sample may be carry-over from other donors' samples.

DNA of the CDR3: TGTGCCAGCAACAACGGGGGGCCGGGCTATGGCTCCACCTTC. This codes for CASNNGGPGYGSTF. The chain employs TRBV7-9 and TRBJ1-2; the D gene is possibly TRBD1 (6 bases). Germline loops: CDR1 SEHNR, CDR2 FQNEAQ (reference sequence). The CDR3 length is 14 residues. Looking up the rest from reference TRBV7-9 and TRBJ1-2 gives the full variable domain: DTGVSQNPRHKITKRGQNVTFRCDPISEHNRLYWYRQTLGQGPEFLTYFQNEAQLEKSRLLSDRFSAERPKGSFSTLEIQRTEQGDSAMYLCASNNGGPGYGSTFGSGTRLTVV.